The source of this T cell receptor (beta chain) is a study of CD8 T cells in Susac syndrome. Germline loops: CDR1 PRHDT, CDR2 FYEKMQ (reference sequence). V lost 2 bases, J lost 0 bases, and 3 bases stayed unmatched. This CDR3 region has 15 residues. Bulk CD8+ and CD4+ cells came from magnetic negative isolation; CD8+ TEMRA by FACS. After extraction with the RNeasy kit, about 0.5 to 1 ug of the RNA was reverse transcribed using random hexamers. TCRdb processed the immunoSEQ multiplex PCR reads anew with MiXCR; each CDR3 protein has one entry. The repertoire holds about 290,000 distinct CDR3 sequences, 89% seen once, with approximately 0.18% in the top ten.

The sample comprised CD8+ T cells from PBMCs. The V gene is TRBV13, the J gene TRBJ2-7; 8 bases fit TRBD1. This clonotype was sampled from a human donor with multiple sclerosis. This CDR3 is CASSLTGGNSYEQYF. CDR3 DNA sequence: TGTGCCAGCAGCTTAACAGGGGGGAACTCCTACGAGCAGTACTTC.